This T cell receptor (beta chain) was profiled in a study of graft-versus-host responses after intestinal transplantation. General study findings and limits: Individuals who had graft-donor T cell macrochimerism had allografts that showed high graft-versus-host to host-versus-graft clonal ratios.

As for this clone: Its antigen is currently unknown.

The data were produced by immunoSEQ multiplex PCR, yet TCRdb's version contains in-frame clones alone and is incomplete. In the table there are about 50,000 clones, about nine tenths of which are singletons. The sequence was collected from a human donor who was the organ donor for an intestinal transplant. Here the sequenced sample was unstimulated CD4+ T cells sorted from spleen or lymph node cells, taken before transplant.

DNA of the CDR3: TGTGCCAGCAGCTTACCGGGACTAGGGGGCACAGATACGCAGTATTTT. It encodes CASSLPGLGGTDTQYF. The genes are TRBV7-9 and TRBJ2-3, with 8 bases aligning to TRBD2. This CDR3 spans 16 amino acids. V was pared by 2 bases and J by 1 base, with 5 bases of the junction left unmatched. CDR1 SEHNR and CDR2 FQNEAQ come from the germline V gene (reference sequence).